The subject of this entry is one T cell receptor beta chain. Its antigen is undetermined. The data originate from a study of shared clonotypes between healthy human individuals. Repertoires were generated with immunoSEQ multiplex PCR, while TCRdb's copy carries only in-frame clones and drops some. This table has roughly 600,000 clones, roughly 98% appearing once. The germline V and J ends were trimmed by 3 bases and 4 bases, with 14 bases remaining between them. This CDR3 comprises 15 residues. Per germline, CDR1 SGHRS and CDR2 YFSETQ. Findings and caveats of the study: Generally, estimated richness proved larger in naive subsets than it did in memory subsets. Measured sharing among donors was expected to vary with sequencing depth.

Positive CCR7 selection of CD45RO-negative cells yielded the naive CD8 cells, and terminally differentiated effector memory CD45RA+ cells were excluded. Sequencing used naive CD8+ T cells sorted from blood. The receptor comes from a man younger than 45 in good health. V is TRBV5-1 and J is TRBJ2-1, with D unresolved. CDR3 amino acids: CASSSLAEGYNEQFF. The CDR3 DNA reads TGCGCCAGCAGCTCCTTAGCCGAAGGGTACAATGAGCAGTTCTTC.